Listed below are T cell receptor beta chains from one sample, sequenced in a study of neurological immune-mediated disorders. TCRdb processed the 5' RACE reads anew with MiXCR; each CDR3 protein has one entry. This table holds about 27,000 distinct CDR3 sequences, under 25% found once. The sequencing input was PBMCs. These receptors were taken from a woman aged 55-70 years in good health. CDR3s include the opening cysteine and the closing phenylalanine or tryptophan. A D gene is named only where the DNA matches it firmly. The size entry is marked missing in some rows and otherwise reads once, few, many or a size class.

clone_size j_call d_call v_call cdr3_aa cdr3_nt
. TRBJ1-1 . TRBV5-1 CASSFLTGPAEAFF TGCGCCAGCAGTTTCCTTACAGGGCCGGCTGAAGCTTTCTTT
many TRBJ1-2 . TRBV3-1 CASSFGRLAGYTF TGTGCCAGCAGCTTTGGACGGTTAGCAGGCTACACCTTC
many TRBJ1-2 TRBD1 TRBV28 CASSLIWGQGTPHYGYTF TGTGCCAGCAGTTTAATTTGGGGACAGGGGACCCCCCACTATGGCTACACCTTC
few TRBJ2-7 . TRBV29-1 CSVSLGAEYEQYF TGCAGCGTTTCCCTTGGGGCAGAATACGAGCAGTACTTC
many TRBJ1-5 . TRBV20-1 CSARGMVGSSNQPQHF TGCAGTGCTAGAGGAATGGTGGGCAGCAGCAATCAGCCCCAGCATTTT
. TRBJ2-7 TRBD2 TRBV20-1 CSARVAAGRTGYEQYF TGCAGTGCTAGAGTCGCAGCGGGAAGGACCGGCTACGAGCAGTACTTC
many TRBJ2-7 . TRBV7-2 CASSSGPGTNYEQYF TGTGCCAGCAGCTCAGGCCCTGGGACCAACTACGAGCAGTACTTC
many TRBJ1-5 . TRBV7-2 CASIKFGQPGVGNQPQHF TGTGCCAGCATCAAATTCGGACAGCCAGGTGTCGGCAATCAGCCCCAGCATTTT
. TRBJ1-4 . TRBV20-1 CSATPGPRAANEKLFF TGCAGTGCTACCCCGGGACCCCGAGCGGCTAATGAAAAACTGTTTTTT
many TRBJ2-5 . TRBV5-1 CASSLYETQYF TGCGCCAGCAGCTTGTATGAGACCCAGTACTTC
many TRBJ2-6 . TRBV5-6 CASSRTSGANVLTF TGTGCCAGCAGCCGAACATCTGGGGCCAACGTCCTGACTTTC
. TRBJ1-1 . TRBV29-1 CSAEGISEAFF TGCAGCGCTGAAGGGATTTCTGAAGCTTTCTTT
many TRBJ2-7 TRBD1 TRBV6-1 CASTPGQGTWEQYF TGTGCCAGCACCCCCGGACAGGGGACATGGGAGCAGTACTTC
. TRBJ2-5 . TRBV28 CASRREGAVAQYF TGTGCCAGCAGACGAGAAGGGGCGGTGGCCCAGTACTTC
many TRBJ2-3 . TRBV20-1 CSARVLDATDTQYF TGCAGTGCTAGAGTGCTTGACGCCACAGATACGCAGTATTTT
once TRBJ1-5 . TRBV28 CASSEGVRGNQPQHF TGTGCCAGCAGTGAGGGGGTGCGGGGCAATCAGCCCCAGCATTTT
many TRBJ2-1 TRBD2 TRBV5-5 CASSFLAGVPSDNEQFF TGTGCCAGCAGCTTCTTAGCGGGGGTGCCGTCTGACAATGAGCAGTTCTTC
. TRBJ2-1 TRBD1 TRBV19 CASTGGNYNEQFF TGTGCCAGTACAGGGGGTAATTACAATGAGCAGTTCTTC
many TRBJ2-1 . TRBV20-1 CSARSLTGDEQFF TGCAGTGCTAGGTCGCTTACCGGGGATGAGCAGTTCTTC
many TRBJ2-1 TRBD1 TRBV10-3 CAAQGVSGYGEQFF TGTGCCGCCCAGGGGGTGAGCGGCTATGGTGAGCAGTTCTTC
many TRBJ2-5 TRBD1 TRBV6-5 CASSDRRETQYF TGTGCCAGCTCGGACAGGAGGGAGACCCAGTACTTC
. TRBJ2-3 TRBD2 TRBV11-2 CASSLGLAGARLPDTQYF TGTGCCAGCAGCTTGGGACTAGCGGGAGCGAGGCTGCCAGATACGCAGTATTTT